A selection of T cell receptor beta chains follows, all from one sample in a study of T-cell memory formation after mild COVID-19. From the 5' RACE reads, TCRdb called clonotypes with MiXCR, one entry per CDR3 protein. The table lists more than 350,000 distinct CDR3 sequences, around 21% of them singletons. Sequences were obtained from PBMCs or a T cell subset sorted from them (not recorded which). Receptors originate from an adult woman who had mild COVID-19 (a few samples of this study predate the infection). Cell type and time point are not known. Both conserved end residues are part of each CDR3. Fields, in order: clone size, D gene, V gene, J gene, CDR3 protein, CDR3 DNA. D genes are given only for firm matches. Expanded clones are given a class, and other clones once, few, many or no size at all.

-,-,TRBV18,TRBJ2-7,CASSPPPGYEQYF,TGTGCCAGCTCACCACCCCCAGGGTACGAGCAGTACTTC
-,TRBD2,TRBV12-3/TRBV12-4,TRBJ2-3,CASSSIVGLAGSSTDTQYF,TGTGCCAGCAGTTCTATTGTAGGACTAGCGGGGTCTAGCACAGATACGCAGTATTTT
few,TRBD1,TRBV7-8,TRBJ2-1,CASSLGQPWNEQFF,TGTGCCAGCAGCTTGGGACAGCCGTGGAATGAGCAGTTCTTC
few,-,TRBV11-2,TRBJ2-2,CASSSERLNTGELFF,TGTGCCAGCAGCTCAGAGCGGTTGAACACCGGGGAGCTGTTTTTT
few,-,TRBV9,TRBJ2-7,CASSVAQGSTYEQYF,TGTGCCAGCAGCGTAGCGCAGGGGAGTACCTACGAGCAGTACTTC
-,TRBD2,TRBV4-1,TRBJ2-1,CASSQELAGGPLSEQFF,TGCGCCAGCAGCCAAGAACTGGCGGGAGGACCACTGAGTGAGCAGTTCTTC
many,-,TRBV7-9,TRBJ2-1,CASSSTGGQFF,TGTGCCAGCAGCTCCACAGGAGGGCAGTTCTTC
few,-,TRBV5-5,TRBJ2-5,CASSPWGEGGETQYF,TGTGCCAGCAGCCCCTGGGGGGAAGGAGGGGAGACCCAGTACTTC
few,-,TRBV29-1,TRBJ2-6,CSVEDGESGANVLTF,TGCAGCGTTGAAGACGGAGAAAGTGGGGCCAACGTCCTGACTTTC
many,-,TRBV12-3/TRBV12-4,TRBJ2-5,CASSLSEIGAQYF,TGTGCCAGCAGTTTAAGTGAAATAGGGGCCCAGTACTTC
-,-,TRBV5-1,TRBJ1-1,CASSRTGFMNTEAFF,TGCGCCAGCAGCCGTACAGGGTTCATGAACACTGAAGCTTTCTTT
many,-,TRBV4-3,TRBJ1-1,CASSQGGRARNTEAFF,TGCGCCAGCAGCCAAGGGGGGAGAGCTAGGAACACTGAAGCTTTCTTT
-,-,TRBV7-2,TRBJ2-4,CASSLAGTGDIQYF,TGTGCCAGCAGCTTAGCAGGGACGGGCGACATTCAGTACTTC
-,-,TRBV4-2,TRBJ2-1,CASSQGALQGGYNEQFF,TGTGCCAGCAGCCAAGGGGCCTTACAGGGAGGGTACAATGAGCAGTTCTTC
few,-,TRBV27,TRBJ1-2,CASSTRGGATWTYGYTF,TGTGCCAGCAGCACTCGGGGGGGAGCCACATGGACCTATGGCTACACCTTC
-,-,TRBV29-1,TRBJ2-3,CSGTPSTDTQYF,TGCAGCGGGACTCCTAGCACAGATACGCAGTATTTT
-,-,TRBV9,TRBJ2-1,CASSVAGAGMTPKYNEQFF,TGTGCCAGCAGCGTAGCGGGTGCGGGGATGACCCCAAAGTACAATGAGCAGTTCTTC
-,TRBD2,TRBV18,TRBJ2-7,CASSPSAGDIKQYF,TGTGCCAGCTCACCCAGTGCGGGAGATATAAAGCAGTACTTC
-,TRBD1,TRBV24-1,TRBJ1-6,CATQGTGGSPLHF,TGTGCCACCCAGGGGACAGGTGGTTCACCCCTCCACTTT
-,-,TRBV19,TRBJ2-4,CASADGGNIQYF,TGTGCCAGTGCGGACGGAGGGAACATTCAGTACTTC
-,TRBD2,TRBV24-1,TRBJ2-3,CATSDYRSGSTDTQYF,TGTGCCACCAGTGACTATCGTAGCGGGAGCACAGATACGCAGTATTTT
-,-,TRBV5-1,TRBJ2-1,CASSSAQPTDEQFF,TGCGCCAGCAGTTCGGCGCAGCCCACGGATGAGCAGTTCTTC
few,TRBD1,TRBV6-1,TRBJ2-7,CASSGGQGVSYEQYF,TGTGCCAGCAGTGGGGGACAGGGGGTCTCCTACGAGCAGTACTTC
-,-,TRBV24-1,TRBJ2-3,CATSEPQDTQYF,TGTGCCACCAGTGAACCTCAAGATACGCAGTATTTT
-,-,TRBV7-8,TRBJ1-2,CASSLPSTRVGYTF,TGTGCCAGCAGCTTACCCTCAACGAGGGTTGGCTACACCTTC
few,TRBD1,TRBV16,TRBJ2-5,CASSHGQGPPQETQYF,TGTGCCAGCAGCCACGGACAGGGCCCTCCTCAAGAGACCCAGTACTTC
-,-,TRBV19,TRBJ2-7,CASSISTAYEQYF,TGTGCCAGTAGTATTAGTACAGCCTACGAGCAGTACTTC
-,-,TRBV5-1,TRBJ2-3,CASSLIDTTDTQYF,TGCGCCAGCAGCTTGATTGATACCACAGATACGCAGTATTTT
-,TRBD1,TRBV5-1,TRBJ1-1,CASSAGQGAYEEAFF,TGCGCCAGCAGCGCGGGACAGGGGGCCTATGAGGAAGCTTTCTTT
few,TRBD2,TRBV27,TRBJ2-7,CASSLKASGSYEQYF,TGTGCCAGCAGTTTAAAGGCTAGCGGATCCTACGAGCAGTACTTC
-,TRBD1,TRBV18,TRBJ1-2,CASSPGQDKGYGYTF,TGTGCCAGCTCACCTGGACAGGACAAAGGATATGGCTACACCTTC
-,-,TRBV12-3/TRBV12-4,TRBJ2-3,CASCWGLAGPDTQYF,TGTGCCAGCTGCTGGGGGCTAGCCGGACCAGATACGCAGTATTTT
-,-,TRBV4-2,TRBJ2-3,CASSQEYWTANPGDTQYF,TGTGCCAGCAGCCAAGAGTATTGGACAGCAAACCCGGGGGATACGCAGTATTTT
many,-,TRBV9,TRBJ1-6,CASSGQPDSPLHF,TGTGCCAGCAGCGGACAGCCTGATTCACCCCTCCACTTT
few,-,TRBV27,TRBJ2-7,CASSPLSQGYEQYF,TGTGCCAGCAGTCCACTCTCGCAGGGGTACGAGCAGTACTTC
-,-,TRBV20-1,TRBJ2-5,CSASLAPRPEGETQYF,TGCAGTGCTAGTCTGGCTCCGAGGCCTGAGGGGGAGACCCAGTACTTC
-,-,TRBV18,TRBJ2-6,CASSPPRGGGGANVLTF,TGTGCCAGCTCACCACCCCGGGGAGGAGGTGGGGCCAACGTCCTGACTTTC
-,-,TRBV25-1,TRBJ1-2,CASSEFGDNYGYTF,TGTGCCAGCAGTGAATTCGGGGATAACTATGGCTACACCTTC